This is a list of T cell receptor beta chains from one sample in a study of T cell clones after liver transplantation. Using immunoSEQ multiplex PCR, the repertoire was profiled, and TCRdb retains in-frame clones only, with some absent. The sample carries 20,000 to 25,000 clones, about 70% recorded once. The specimen was CD4+ T cells from blood, collected before liver transplant. The receptors come from a human donor who received a liver transplant. The CDR3 runs from the conserved cysteine through the conserved F or W. D genes are given only for firm matches. Clone size is given for some rows only: seen once, a few or many times, or a class if the clone is expanded.

V gene: TRBV7-9; clone size: .; D gene: .; J gene: TRBJ1-4; CDR3 DNA: TGTGCCAGCAGCAAGGGCGGTTTGGTCGCTAATGAAAAACTGTTTTTT; CDR3 protein: CASSKGGLVANEKLFF
V gene: TRBV18; clone size: once; D gene: TRBD2; J gene: TRBJ2-1; CDR3 DNA: TGTGCCAGCTCGCGCGGGGGGACAACGGACAATGAGCAGTTCTTC; CDR3 protein: CASSRGGTTDNEQFF
V gene: TRBV18; clone size: .; D gene: .; J gene: TRBJ2-1; CDR3 DNA: TGTGCCAGCTCACCACCCCCCCAGGTTGAGCAGTTCTTC; CDR3 protein: CASSPPPQVEQFF
V gene: TRBV9; clone size: .; D gene: TRBD2; J gene: TRBJ2-2; CDR3 DNA: TGTGCCAGCAGCGTAGCTCCCACTCTAGCGGGAGGGAACGGGGAGCTGTTTTTT; CDR3 protein: CASSVAPTLAGGNGELFF
V gene: TRBV6-6; clone size: .; D gene: .; J gene: TRBJ1-1; CDR3 DNA: TGTGCCAGCAGTTACTCGAACAATAGGGGTGAAGCTTTCTTT; CDR3 protein: CASSYSNNRGEAFF
V gene: TRBV28; clone size: few; D gene: TRBD1; J gene: TRBJ1-5; CDR3 DNA: TGTGCCAGCAGTTCCACCCCCCTCGGACAGGGGGCAAATCAGCCCCAGCATTTT; CDR3 protein: CASSSTPLGQGANQPQHF
V gene: TRBV5-1; clone size: .; D gene: TRBD2; J gene: TRBJ2-4; CDR3 DNA: TGCGCCAGCAGCTTGAGCGGGGTTATGGCCAAAAACATTCAGTACTTC; CDR3 protein: CASSLSGVMAKNIQYF
V gene: TRBV19; clone size: .; D gene: TRBD1; J gene: TRBJ2-6; CDR3 DNA: TGTGCCAGTAGTTTTTGGACAGGGCGATCTGGGGCCAACGTCCTGACTTTC; CDR3 protein: CASSFWTGRSGANVLTF
V gene: TRBV6-4; clone size: .; D gene: .; J gene: TRBJ1-4; CDR3 DNA: TGTGCCAGCAGTGATTGGGCAGGGCGTAATGAAAAACTGTTTTTT; CDR3 protein: CASSDWAGRNEKLFF
V gene: TRBV6-5; clone size: few; D gene: TRBD1; J gene: TRBJ1-1; CDR3 DNA: TGTGCCAGCAGGCGTACAGGGGGTGATGCTTTCTTT; CDR3 protein: CASRRTGGDAFF
V gene: TRBV28; clone size: .; D gene: TRBD2; J gene: TRBJ2-3; CDR3 DNA: TGTGCCAGCTTACCACCGGGACTAGCGCAAGATACGCAGTATTTT; CDR3 protein: CASLPPGLAQDTQYF
V gene: TRBV5-1; clone size: .; D gene: .; J gene: TRBJ1-2; CDR3 DNA: TGCGCCAGCAGCTCCGGGCCAGAAAACTATGGCTACACCTTC; CDR3 protein: CASSSGPENYGYTF
V gene: TRBV14; clone size: once; D gene: .; J gene: TRBJ1-6; CDR3 DNA: TGTGCCAGCAGCCAATGGGGTATTGATTCACCCCTCCACTTT; CDR3 protein: CASSQWGIDSPLHF
V gene: TRBV10-2; clone size: .; D gene: .; J gene: TRBJ2-2; CDR3 DNA: TGCGCCAGCAGTGAGATCGCAGGTACCGGGGAGCTGTTTTTT; CDR3 protein: CASSEIAGTGELFF
V gene: TRBV2; clone size: .; D gene: .; J gene: TRBJ1-6; CDR3 DNA: TGTGCCAGCAGTGTTTCTGGGACGGCTGAGTTT; CDR3 protein: CASSVSGTAEF
V gene: TRBV5-1; clone size: .; D gene: .; J gene: TRBJ1-2; CDR3 DNA: TGCGCCAGCAGCCCGGGGCTCCGGGTAGACTATGGCTACACCTTC; CDR3 protein: CASSPGLRVDYGYTF
V gene: TRBV6-5; clone size: .; D gene: TRBD1; J gene: TRBJ2-7; CDR3 DNA: TGTGCCAGCAGTTGGGACAGCTCCTACGAGCAGTACTTC; CDR3 protein: CASSWDSSYEQYF
V gene: TRBV19; clone size: few; D gene: TRBD1; J gene: TRBJ2-1; CDR3 DNA: TGTGCCAGTAGGCCGGGACAGGGGGGCTACAATGAGCAGTTCTTC; CDR3 protein: CASRPGQGGYNEQFF
V gene: TRBV10-3; clone size: .; D gene: .; J gene: TRBJ2-2; CDR3 DNA: TGTGCCATCACGCCGACTGCCCCCGGGGAGCTGTTTTTT; CDR3 protein: CAITPTAPGELFF